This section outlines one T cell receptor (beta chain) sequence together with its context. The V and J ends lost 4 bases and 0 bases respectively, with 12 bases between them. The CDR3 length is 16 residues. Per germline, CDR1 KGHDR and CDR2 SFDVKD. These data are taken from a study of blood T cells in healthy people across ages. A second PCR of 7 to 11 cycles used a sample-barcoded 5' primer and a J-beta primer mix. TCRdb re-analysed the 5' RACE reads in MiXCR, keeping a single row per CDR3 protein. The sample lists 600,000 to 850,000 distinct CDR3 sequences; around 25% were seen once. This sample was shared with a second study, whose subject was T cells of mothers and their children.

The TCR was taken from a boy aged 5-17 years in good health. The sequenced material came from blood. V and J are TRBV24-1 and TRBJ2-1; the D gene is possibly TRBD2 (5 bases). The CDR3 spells CATSDPDYGSYNEQFF. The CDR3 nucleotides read TGTGCCACCAGTGACCCAGACTACGGCTCCTACAATGAGCAGTTCTTC.